Each of the 10 T cell receptor beta chains below was sequenced from the same sample in a study of ipilimumab plus nivolumab after autologous stem cell transplantation. The assay was immunoSEQ multiplex PCR, and TCRdb's table has in-frame clones only and misses some. This sample has roughly 86,000 clones, with 83% found just once. The sample was PBMCs, taken in a trial of ipilimumab plus nivolumab as post-transplant consolidation. The receptors shown here come from a male donor with diffuse large B-cell lymphoma.

The rearrangement joins TRBV7-8 to TRBJ2-2; a possible D gene is TRBD2 (5 bases). Germline loops: CDR1 SGHVS, CDR2 FQNEAQ. V dropped 1 base and J dropped 5 bases, with 14 bases sitting between them. The CDR3 loop spans 16 amino acids. The CDR3 sequence: CASSLVGRLWTGELFF. CDR3 nucleotide sequence: TGTGCCAGCAGCTTAGTAGGGCGACTATGGACCGGGGAGCTGTTTTTT.

J is TRBJ1-2 and V is TRBV5-1; D is undetermined. This CDR3 is 13 amino acids long. Germline V gene lookup returns CDR1 SGHRS and CDR2 YFSETQ. The V gene lost 0 bases and the J gene lost 2 bases, with 5 bases spanning the gap. This chain's CDR3 is CASSLEPNYGYTF. In DNA, the CDR3 is TGCGCCAGCAGCTTGGAGCCCAACTATGGCTACACCTTC.

The chain couples TRBV7-3 to TRBJ2-1; D gene unclear. The CDR3 consists of 13 residues. Germline V lookup: CDR1 SGHTA, CDR2 FQGTGA. V was pared by 3 bases and J by 6 bases, with 9 bases between. In DNA, the CDR3 is TGTGCCAGCAGCTTGGGTAGGCCCAATGAGCAGTTCTTC. As protein: CASSLGRPNEQFF.

CDR3 DNA sequence: TGTGCCAGCAGGGAACGGGACAGGGGTTTTGGAGGCACTGAAGCTTTCTTT. It translates to CASRERDRGFGGTEAFF. The chain couples TRBV6-1 to TRBJ1-1; the match to TRBD1 covers 10 bases. The CDR3 has 17 residues. The V gene's germline CDR1 is MNHNS and CDR2 SASEGT. J gave up 4 bases and V 6 bases, and 14 bases lay outside the gene matches.

This clone came up once. The genes are TRBV5-1 and TRBJ1-2; 7 bases map to TRBD1. Germline V gene sequence: CDR1 SGHRS, CDR2 YFSETQ. The CDR3 extends over 16 amino acids. Germline trimming cut 4 bases from V and 5 bases from J; bases unmatched to any gene: 14. CDR3 bases: TGCGCCAGCAGCCAGGATCAGGGGGGCTCGCGGTATGGCTACACCTTC. Protein product: CASSQDQGGSRYGYTF.

V gene TRBV10-2 combines with J gene TRBJ2-2; D unclear. CDR3 size: 13 residues. Germline V gene data show CDR1 as WSHSY and CDR2 as SAAADI. V was pared by 4 bases and J by 5 bases, with 8 bases between. CDR3 in DNA: TGCGCCAGCAGTGTGCAGTATACCGGGGAGCTGTTTTTT. It codes for CASSVQYTGELFF.

The genes are TRBV6-6 and TRBJ2-1; D remains unclear. Germline lookup yields CDR1 MNHNY and CDR2 SVGAGI (reference sequence). The CDR3 runs to 16 residues. Trimming stripped 5 bases from V and 0 bases from J, with 14 bases between. The DNA of the CDR3 is TGTGCCAGCAGTACTACCGGGCCTCGCTCCTACAATGAGCAGTTCTTC. Protein product: CASSTTGPRSYNEQFF.

The CDR3 DNA reads as TGCGCCAGCAGTCAACTTAGTGGTGGAGAAGTTATGAACACTGAAGCTTTCTTT. Amino acids: CASSQLSGGEVMNTEAFF. The chain carries TRBV5-1 and TRBJ1-1; no clear D. CDR3 length: 18 residues. Germline V gene sequence: CDR1 SGHRS, CDR2 YFSETQ. Trimming pared 5 bases from V and 0 bases from J, leaving 23 bases between.

There are a few counts of this clone. The rearrangement joins TRBV19 to TRBJ2-1; D is unresolved. V lost 5 bases and J 8 bases, leaving 10 bases between the germline ends. CDR3 length equals 12 residues. CDR1 and CDR2 from the germline V gene are LNHDA and SQIVND (reference sequence). The CDR3 DNA is TGTGCCAGTAGTCCCCGGAGTCATGAGCAGTTCTTC. Protein product: CASSPRSHEQFF.

The chain recombines TRBV5-5 with TRBJ2-7, with a possible D match to TRBD2 (5 bases). V was clipped by 1 base and J by 5 bases, with 16 bases between them. Germline V gives CDR1 SGHKS, CDR2 YYEKEE (reference sequence). CDR3 length equals 15 residues. CDR3 coding DNA: TGTGCCAGCAGCTTGAATTCTGGACTTGGGGACGAGCAGTACTTC. Translation gives CASSLNSGLGDEQYF.